The next 18 T cell receptor beta chains were all read from a single sample in a study of blood T cell repertoires in COVID-19. The data were produced by immunoSEQ multiplex PCR, yet TCRdb's version contains in-frame clones alone and is incomplete. The table records over 250,000 clones, 70% to 90% of them present only once. The source material was peripheral blood. The receptor source for this set is an older woman with acute or convalescent COVID-19.

This clone was detected only once. This chain joins TRBV5-4 and TRBJ1-5; 9 bases are shared with TRBD1. The CDR3 spans 16 residues. V lost 0 bases to trimming and J lost 1 base; unmatched junction nucleotides: 2. Germline assignment: CDR1 SGHNT and CDR2 YYREEE (reference sequence). The CDR3 here is CASSLGGQGSNQPQHF. The CDR3 nucleotides read TGTGCCAGCAGCTTGGGCGGACAGGGGAGCAATCAGCCCCAGCATTTT.

Here the CDR3 DNA reads TGTGCCAGCAGCCCGATCTGGGACACTAGCTCCTACAATGAGCAGTTCTTC. It encodes CASSPIWDTSSYNEQFF. The V gene is TRBV7-2, the J gene TRBJ2-1; D is perhaps TRBD1 (6 bases). Per the germline V gene, CDR1 is SGHTA and CDR2 is FQGNSA. CDR3 size: 17 residues. V was shortened by 5 bases and J by 0 bases, with 17 bases between the two germline ends.

This chain uses TRBV4-2 with TRBJ2-1; maybe TRBD1 (6 bases). Germline assignment: CDR1 LGHNA and CDR2 YNFKEQ. Trimming took off 1 base at V and 9 bases at J, with 16 bases between the two ends. This CDR3 spans 15 amino acids. The CDR3 DNA sequence: TGTGCCAGCAGCCAAGGGGGGCTGGGCTTTGGTGAGCAGTTCTTC. It codes for CASSQGGLGFGEQFF.

V usage is TRBV5-5 and J usage is TRBJ1-5; 10 nucleotides align to TRBD1. This CDR3 is built from 15 residues. Germline CDR1 and CDR2: SGHKS and YYEKEE (reference sequence). Losses at the gene ends were 5 bases for V and 1 base for J; bases not matched to a gene: 3. This chain's CDR3 is CASRPTGGSNQPQHF. As DNA, the CDR3 is TGTGCCAGCAGACCGACAGGGGGCAGCAATCAGCCCCAGCATTTT.

V is TRBV4-1 and J is TRBJ1-4, with TRBD1 as a possible D gene (5 bases). This CDR3 has 14 amino acids. V lost 1 base to trimming and J lost 8 bases, with 11 bases between them. CDR1 and CDR2 from the germline V gene are MGHRA and YSYEKL. Here the CDR3 DNA reads TGCGCCAGCAGCCAAGGGCCCAGGGCAGAAAAACTGTTTTTT. Translation gives CASSQGPRAEKLFF.

V gene TRBV28 combines with J gene TRBJ2-7; tentatively, D is TRBD2 (6 bases). The germline gives CDR1 MDHEN, CDR2 SYDVKM. This CDR3 is 14 amino acids long. V lost 3 bases and J 5 bases, leaving 14 bases between the germline ends. CDR3 sequence (DNA): TGTGCCAGCAGTTTTATTGGGGGGTCCGACGAGCAGTACTTC. It codes for CASSFIGGSDEQYF.

The V gene is TRBV5-5, the J gene TRBJ1-1, with 8 nucleotides matching TRBD1. This CDR3 comprises 15 residues. Trimming removed 4 bases from V and 1 base from J; junction bases left unmatched: 6. Germline V gene lookup returns CDR1 SGHKS and CDR2 YYEKEE (reference sequence). The CDR3 DNA reads as TGTGCCAGCAGCCTCAGGGGGCTCCCGAACACTGAAGCTTTCTTT. It codes for CASSLRGLPNTEAFF.

Details on this clone: In the same sample, other DNA sequences code for this CDR3. The CDR3 bases are TGTGCCAGCAGTCTTACTAGCGGGGGCACAGATACGCAGTATTTT. It specifies CASSLTSGGTDTQYF. V gene TRBV6-4 combines with J gene TRBJ2-3, with TRBD2 matching over 10 bases. The length of the CDR3 is 15 residues. Germline CDR1 and CDR2: MRHNA and SNTAGT. V was pared by 5 bases and J by 1 base, with 3 bases of the junction left unmatched.

This chain joins TRBV30 and TRBJ1-4; 10 bases line up with TRBD1. The CDR3 runs to 15 residues. V trimming: 3 bases; J trimming: 8 bases; junction bases outside the gene matches: 9. CDR1 GTSNPN and CDR2 SVGIG come from the germline V gene (reference sequence). For the CDR3, the DNA is TGTGCCTGGAGCGAGGGACAGGGGAAGGGGGAAAAACTGTTTTTT. This translates into CAWSEGQGKGEKLFF.

This chain connects TRBV24-1 to TRBJ2-5, with 10 positions matching TRBD2. Germline values: CDR1 KGHDR, CDR2 SFDVKD. Germline trimming cut 1 base from V and 5 bases from J; bases unmatched to any gene: 6. The CDR3 is 16 residues long. CDR3 residues: CATSDFASGSGETQYF. CDR3 DNA: TGTGCCACCAGTGATTTCGCTAGCGGGAGTGGGGAGACCCAGTACTTC.

This clone occurred once. The V call is TRBV24-1, the J call TRBJ2-1; D is possibly TRBD2 (5 bases). The germline CDR1 and CDR2 sequences are KGHDR and SFDVKD. Trimming stripped 6 bases from V and 4 bases from J, with 9 bases between. The CDR3 covers 13 residues. Here the CDR3 DNA reads TGTGCCACCAGTCGGGGTGGTTACAATGAGCAGTTCTTC. Amino acid sequence: CATSRGGYNEQFF.

The genes are TRBV28 and TRBJ1-1, with TRBD1 matching 8 bases. CDR1 and CDR2 from the germline V gene are MDHEN and SYDVKM. V gave up 4 bases and J gave up 11 bases; unmatched junction bases: 6. This CDR3 is built from 12 residues. CDR3 nucleotide sequence: TGTGCCAGCAGTTCTACAGGGGGAGCGGCTTTCTTT. Translated: CASSSTGGAAFF.

The genes are TRBV7-2 and TRBJ2-5, with D possibly matching TRBD2 (5 bases). Trimming pared 3 bases from V and 9 bases from J, leaving 11 bases between. From germline, CDR1 is SGHTA and CDR2 FQGNSA. This CDR3 contains 12 residues. In DNA, the CDR3 is TGTGCCAGCAGCTTCCAGCGGAGGTCCCAGTACTTC. Protein: CASSFQRRSQYF. The full variable domain, with the rest looked up from reference TRBV7-2 and TRBJ2-5, is GAGVSQSPSNKVTEKGKDVELRCDPISGHTALYWYRQSLGQGLEFLIYFQGNSAPDKSGLPSDRFSAERTGGSVSTLTIQRTQQEDSAVYLCASSFQRRSQYFGPGTRLLVL.

This chain uses TRBV7-2 with TRBJ1-2; no definite D call. CDR1 SGHTA and CDR2 FQGNSA come from the germline V gene. This CDR3 has 14 residues. V shed 0 bases and J shed 4 bases, with 9 bases lying between them. CDR3 bases: TGTGCCAGCAGCTTAGCGCGCGGGGTCTATGGCTACACCTTC. This encodes CASSLARGVYGYTF. Full variable domain (outside the CDR3, taken from reference TRBV7-2 and TRBJ1-2): GAGVSQSPSNKVTEKGKDVELRCDPISGHTALYWYRQSLGQGLEFLIYFQGNSAPDKSGLPSDRFSAERTGGSVSTLTIQRTQQEDSAVYLCASSLARGVYGYTFGSGTRLTVV.

The chain employs TRBV12-3 or TRBV12-4 and TRBJ2-7; no firm D call. The CDR3 sequence is 12 residues long. The V and J ends lost 3 bases and 5 bases respectively, with 8 bases between them. CDR3 DNA sequence: TGTGCCAGCAGTTTCCTGAGGCACGAGCAGTACTTC. This gives the protein CASSFLRHEQYF.

The chain employs TRBV7-3 and TRBJ2-1; 8 nucleotides align to TRBD2. Trimming took 1 base from V and 6 from J; bases not matched to a gene: 11. Germline V gene lookup returns CDR1 SGHTA and CDR2 FQGTGA. The CDR3 runs 17 residues. CDR3 amino acids: CASSLINPAGGGNEQFF. In nucleotides, the CDR3 is TGTGCCAGCAGCTTAATTAATCCGGCGGGAGGAGGCAATGAGCAGTTCTTC. The full variable domain, with the rest looked up from reference TRBV7-3 and TRBJ2-1, is GAGVSQTPSNKVTEKGKYVELRCDPISGHTALYWYRQSLGQGPEFLIYFQGTGAADDSGLPNDRFFAVRPEGSVSTLKIQRTERGDSAVYLCASSLINPAGGGNEQFFGPGTRLTVL.

The chain couples TRBV9 to TRBJ1-1; D remains unclear. The CDR3 runs to 14 residues. The germline CDR1 and CDR2 sequences are SGDLS and YYNGEE. The V end lost 3 bases, the J end lost 3 bases, and 12 bases lay between the germline ends. The CDR3 reads CASSATLIHTEAFF. The CDR3 nucleotides are TGTGCCAGCAGCGCGACACTTATCCACACTGAAGCTTTCTTT.

This clone has just a few counts. The chain recombines TRBV9 with TRBJ2-6; 7 nucleotides line up with TRBD1. The CDR3 has 17 amino acids. CDR1 and CDR2 from the germline V gene are SGDLS and YYNGEE. V lost 0 bases to trimming and J lost 1 base; unmatched junction nucleotides: 4. The CDR3 DNA reads TGTGCCAGCAGCGTAGGGGGACAGATATCTGGGGCCAACGTCCTGACTTTC. It yields the protein CASSVGGQISGANVLTF.